The T cell receptor beta chain under discussion was sequenced for a study of tumor-infiltrating lymphocytes in primary liver carcinoma. The V and J ends lost 2 bases and 4 bases, in that order; junction bases with no gene match: 8. Looked up from germline, CDR1 is MNHEY and CDR2 is SVGAGI. The CDR3 runs to 16 residues. TCR beta cDNA came from approximately 0.55 ug total RNA, primed with a constant-region primer. The TCR beta library was amplified through three nested multiplex PCR rounds in a modified ARM-PCR procedure. Researchers ran the first two PCR rounds for ten to eleven cycles each with TRBV1-TRBV30 forward primers and a C-beta reverse primer. One entry per CDR3 protein results from TCRdb running MiXCR on the multiplex PCR reads. In the table there are fewer than 400,000 distinct CDR3 sequences, around three fifths of which are singletons. Germline DNA was also extracted, and blood RNA derived from unsorted whole blood.

This clonotype has at least ten counts. Sequenced sample: peripheral blood. This receptor was obtained from a man aged 35 to 55 with primary liver carcinoma and hepatitis B virus infection. The chain employs TRBV6-5 and TRBJ2-7; 10 positions agree with TRBD2. CDR3 DNA: TGTGCCAGCAGTTACACAAGCGGGAGGGCTCGGTACGAGCAGTACTTC. This encodes CASSYTSGRARYEQYF.